What follows are 2 T cell receptor beta chains derived from one specimen sequenced in a study of PD-L1 blockade in urothelial cancer. TCRdb's table, derived via immunoSEQ multiplex PCR, lists solely in-frame clones and lacks some. Seen here are 70,000 to 75,000 clones, around 84% observed once, and the top ten hold 8% to 10%. As for time point: pretreatment peripheral blood. The sample consisted of PBMCs, taken around atezolizumab (anti-PD-L1) treatment. The source is an older woman with urothelial cancer.

This clone was observed once. The V call is TRBV5-1, the J call TRBJ2-5; D unclear. This CDR3 has 13 residues. Germline CDR1 reads SGHRS; CDR2 reads YFSETQ. Trimming took off 2 bases at V and 1 base at J, with 6 bases between the two ends. For the CDR3, the DNA is TGCGCCAGCAGCTTCCTGAGCCAAGAGACCCAGTACTTC. It codes for CASSFLSQETQYF.

V is TRBV9 and J is TRBJ2-1; 7 bases map to TRBD2. The CDR3 is 15 residues long. From germline, CDR1 is SGDLS and CDR2 YYNGEE. The ends lost 4 bases at V and 0 bases at J; junction bases unmatched: 4. CDR3 protein: CASSPRTSSYNEQFF. Here the CDR3 DNA reads TGTGCCAGCAGCCCCCGGACTAGCTCCTACAATGAGCAGTTCTTC. Variable domain in full (rest from reference TRBV9 and TRBJ2-1): DSGVTQTPKHLITATGQRVTLRCSPRSGDLSVYWYQQSLDQGLQFLIQYYNGEERAKGNILERFSAQQFPDLHSELNLSSLELGDSALYFCASSPRTSSYNEQFFGPGTRLTVL.